Listed below are T cell receptor beta chains from one sample, sequenced in a study of Ad26.COV2.S vaccination and SARS-CoV-2 variants. The method was immunoSEQ multiplex PCR; TCRdb's version includes in-frame clones alone and lacks a portion of them. The profile shows around 450,000 clones, about 90% of them singletons. This sample comprised peripheral blood, obtained in a trial of Ad26.COV2.S vaccine versus placebo. The receptors were gathered from a person between 18 and 60 years old who received the Ad26.COV2.S COVID-19 vaccine or a placebo. Both conserved end residues are part of each CDR3. Each record gives: J gene, D gene, clone size, V gene, CDR3 DNA, CDR3 protein. A D gene is named only where the DNA matches it firmly. Some rows have no size entry. The others give once, few or many, or a class for an expanded clone.

TRBJ2-3 . . TRBV7-9 TGTGCCAGCAGCTTATATGAGGGAGATACGCAGTATTTT CASSLYEGDTQYF
TRBJ2-7 . . TRBV2 TGTGCCAGCAGTGAAGAGAAGGGGGTTTCCTACGAGCAGTACTTC CASSEEKGVSYEQYF
TRBJ2-3 . . TRBV27 TGTGCCAGCAGTGCCGAGGGAGATACGCAGTATTTT CASSAEGDTQYF
TRBJ1-1 . few TRBV5-1 TGCGCCAGCAGCTTGGCTGGAGGTGAAGCTTTCTTT CASSLAGGEAFF
TRBJ1-2 TRBD1 . TRBV13 TGTGCCAGCAGCCGCATGGGACAGGGCTATGGCTACACCTTC CASSRMGQGYGYTF
TRBJ2-1 . . TRBV12-3/TRBV12-4 TGTGCCAGCTCCCTCTACAATGAGCAGTTCTTC CASSLYNEQFF
TRBJ2-2 . . TRBV27 TGTGCCAGCGCCTTTGGGCCGAACACCGGGGAGCTGTTTTTT CASAFGPNTGELFF
TRBJ2-7 . . TRBV19 TGTGCCAGTAGTATCGCCCGGGGCCCTTCCTACGAGCAGTACTTC CASSIARGPSYEQYF
TRBJ2-2 . . TRBV3-1/TRBV3-2 TGTGCCAGCCGCGTGAGGGGCACCGGGGAGCTGTTTTTT CASRVRGTGELFF
TRBJ2-1 TRBD2 few TRBV5-1 TGCGCCAGCAGTTTGCGGGAGGCCGTTGGGGCGGTGGTCCGTGAGCAGTTCTTC CASSLREAVGAVVREQFF
TRBJ2-1 . . TRBV2 TGTGCCAGCAGTTTGGACCCGACGGTAGAGTTCTTC CASSLDPTVEFF
TRBJ2-2 TRBD2 . TRBV9 TGTGCCAGCAGCGTAGTTAGTCGCGGGAGGGACACCGGGGAGCTGTTTTTT CASSVVSRGRDTGELFF
TRBJ1-5 TRBD1 . TRBV5-8 TGTGCCAGCAGCCATCACCGGGACAGGGGCAATCAGCCCCAGCATTTT CASSHHRDRGNQPQHF
TRBJ2-1 . . TRBV19 TGTGCCAGTAGTATAGCCGCAGGTGGCTACAATGAGCAGTTCTTC CASSIAAGGYNEQFF
TRBJ2-6 . . TRBV27 TGTGCCAGCAGTTCTTCTGGGGCCAACGTCCTGACTTTC CASSSSGANVLTF
TRBJ1-5 . . TRBV28 TGTGCCAGCGAACGTCAACAGTACAATCAGCCCCAGCATTTT CASERQQYNQPQHF
TRBJ2-7 TRBD2 . TRBV7-8 TGTGCCAGCAGCGGAGAGGCTAGGACTAGAGGCTACGAGCAGTACTTC CASSGEARTRGYEQYF
TRBJ2-1 TRBD2 . TRBV30 TGTGCCTGGAGTCCCGGACTAGCGGGAGGGCCGTACGATGAGCAGTTCTTC CAWSPGLAGGPYDEQFF
TRBJ2-5 . . TRBV2 TGTGCCAGCAGTGAACCCCTTAGGGGGGGCCACCAAGAGACCCAGTACTTC CASSEPLRGGHQETQYF
TRBJ2-2 . . TRBV24-1 TGTGCCACCAGTTGGGGGTCCGGCACCGGGGAGCTGTTTTTT CATSWGSGTGELFF
TRBJ2-7 . . TRBV9 TGTGCCAGCAGCGTAGGCGGGGACTCCTACGAGCAGTACTTC CASSVGGDSYEQYF
TRBJ1-5 . . TRBV2 TGTGCCAGCACTCGAAGGGGTGTTCAGCCCCAGCATTTT CASTRRGVQPQHF
TRBJ2-5 TRBD1 . TRBV10-3 TGTGCCATAGGGACAGGGGAAGAGACCCAGTACTTC CAIGTGEETQYF
TRBJ2-7 . . TRBV18 TGTGCCAGCTCACAGGGGACTGCCTACGAGCAGTACTTC CASSQGTAYEQYF
TRBJ1-5 . . TRBV5-8 TGTGCCAGCAACTTACTGGTTCAGGGACAGCCCCAGCATTTT CASNLLVQGQPQHF
TRBJ1-1 . once TRBV3-1/TRBV3-2 TGTGCCAGCAGCCCCGGGCTGCGGAGAATCGACACTGAAGCTTTCTTT CASSPGLRRIDTEAFF
TRBJ1-1 . . TRBV9 TGTGCCAGCAGCGTAGCGGGCCTGAACACTGAAGCTTTCTTT CASSVAGLNTEAFF
TRBJ1-6 . once TRBV6-5 TGTGCCAGCAGTAGAAAGCAGGGAAGTTCACCCCTCCACTTT CASSRKQGSSPLHF
TRBJ2-1 TRBD1 . TRBV3-1/TRBV3-2 TGTGCCAGCAGCCAAGATCCACAGGGGATTATAGGAGATGAGCAGTTCTTC CASSQDPQGIIGDEQFF
TRBJ1-3 . . TRBV7-6 TGTGCCAGCAGCTTAGGTCCCGCGGGACCCTCTGGAAACACCATATATTTT CASSLGPAGPSGNTIYF
TRBJ1-4 . few TRBV5-4 TGTGCCAGCAGCTTGGCGGGGTTGGGTGAAAAACTGTTTTTT CASSLAGLGEKLFF
TRBJ1-1 TRBD1 . TRBV9 TGTGCCAGCAGCGCCCCGACAGGGGGCGGGCCCGGAGCTTTCTTT CASSAPTGGGPGAFF
TRBJ1-3 . many TRBV14 TGTGCCAGCAGCCAAGGGACCAGGTCCGGAAACACCATATATTTT CASSQGTRSGNTIYF
TRBJ1-2 . once TRBV7-2 TGTGCCAGCAGCTTAGTGGGGGACTTCTATGGCTACACCTTC CASSLVGDFYGYTF
TRBJ1-2 TRBD1 . TRBV4-2 TGTGCCAGCAGCCAACCGTGGACAGGGGCGTTTGGCTACACCTTC CASSQPWTGAFGYTF
TRBJ2-2 . once TRBV7-9 TGTGCCAGCAGCCCTGGGGGTCCTCCCGGGGAGCTGTTTTTT CASSPGGPPGELFF
TRBJ2-1 . once TRBV7-6 TGTGCCAGCAGCTTACCGGCGCGTTTCTCTCATGAGCAGTTCTTC CASSLPARFSHEQFF